This entry is about one TCR beta chain. The CDR3 loop spans 14 amino acids. V was cut by 0 bases and J by 4 bases, with 10 bases left in between. The germline CDR1 and CDR2 sequences are LNHDA and SQIVND (reference sequence). This entry belongs to a study of cytomegalovirus exposure and HLA in healthy donors. Method: immunoSEQ multiplex PCR; TCRdb's copy keeps in-frame clones and lacks some. The sample has about 130,000 clones, approximately 88% seen once; the top ten hold roughly 2%. The sample consisted of PBMCs. This rearrangement joins TRBV19 to TRBJ2-7; maybe TRBD1 (6 bases). This receptor was obtained from a young woman in good health and CMV-seronegative. The CDR3 sequence: CASSIDRGGYEQYF. The CDR3 DNA reads as TGTGCCAGTAGTATAGATCGAGGGGGTTACGAGCAGTACTTC.